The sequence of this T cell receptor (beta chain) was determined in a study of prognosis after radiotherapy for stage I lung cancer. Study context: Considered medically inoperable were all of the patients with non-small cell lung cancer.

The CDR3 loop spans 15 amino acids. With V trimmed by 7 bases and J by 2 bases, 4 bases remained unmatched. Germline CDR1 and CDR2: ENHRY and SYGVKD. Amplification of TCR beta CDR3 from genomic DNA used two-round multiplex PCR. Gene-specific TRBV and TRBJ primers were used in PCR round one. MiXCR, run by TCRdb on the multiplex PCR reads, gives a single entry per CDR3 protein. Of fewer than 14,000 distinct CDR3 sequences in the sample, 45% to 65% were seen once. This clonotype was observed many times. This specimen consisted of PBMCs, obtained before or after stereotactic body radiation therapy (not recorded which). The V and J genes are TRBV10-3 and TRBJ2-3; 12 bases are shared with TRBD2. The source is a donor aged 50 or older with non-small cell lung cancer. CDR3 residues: CAITGLAGTTDTQYF. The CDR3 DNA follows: TGTGCCATCACCGGACTAGCGGGGACCACAGATACGCAGTATTTT.